This T cell receptor beta chain appears in the sequencing data of a study of blood T cell repertoires in COVID-19 (dated by TCRdb to about 2020). Background for the entire study: Samples from collaborators originated in the United States, Italy and Spain and spanned both the acute and convalescent phases of COVID-19. The material from the prospective study consisted of cDNA or gDNA derived from T cells, B-cell-depleted T cells, or PBMCs. The dataset comprised deeply sampled blood TCRbeta repertoires from subjects exposed to, actively infected with, or recovered from COVID-19. The repertoires were released in a freely available public database intended as a resource for research on the immune response to SARS-CoV-2. The samples were drawn from the first 160 participants of the ongoing ImmuneRACE study and from under 1,500 subjects provided by 6 global collaborators. Sample metadata almost always included a de-identified subject ID, COVID-19 status, age in years and sex. Where available, HLA class I and class II types were taken from metadata supplied by the sample provider and were not determined by assay-based typing. The research as a whole found: The amount of clinical and demographic metadata varied by source and participant and was provided uncurated.

Collaborating institutions collected whole blood in K2EDTA tubes following their own protocols. For TCRbeta analysis, collaborator samples were shipped as frozen whole blood, as isolated PBMCs, or as DNA extracted from either sample type. Its CDR3 holds 13 amino acids, cysteine through phenylalanine. The sequence is cut down to CDR3 DNA, 39 bases in frame from base 1. CDR1 and CDR2, per the germline V gene (reference sequence), are MNHEY and SMNVEV. Deletion took 7 bases off V and 4 bases off J, with a span of 13 bases between the germline ends. The immunoSEQ Assay, a bias-controlled multiplex PCR, was used to amplify TCRbeta CDR3 regions from genomic DNA. In the source study's methods: Nucleated cell counts per sample were estimated from amplification of reference gene primers within the assay. To quantify the absolute abundance of each unique TCRbeta CDR3 rearrangement, sequence reads were collapsed and filtered. Productive Simpson clonality was computed per sample as the square root of Simpson's diversity index over productive rearrangements. This immuneACCESS table, as held by TCRdb, lists in-frame sequences with V and J called but not all clones. Of the missing ones, under half trace to an unresolved V gene in checked studies; the others have no known cause. That table is the source of V, J and clone size, and D and trimming were worked out from the DNA. Across this sample there are about 59,000 clones, with around 79% seen only once. 15% to 20% of the sample goes to the ten largest clones.

Note on this clone: No antigen is known for it. Qualities for individual bases were not recorded, and no much larger clone is one base off.

This clonotype was obtained from a woman aged 50 to 60 with active or convalescent COVID-19. The V and J genes are TRBV27 and TRBJ1-1; the D gene identity is not certain. Sequenced input: peripheral blood. In nucleotides, the sequence is TGTGCCAGCAATTCGGGGTACGCCACTGAAGCTTTCTTT. Its translation reads: CASNSGYATEAFF.